This T cell receptor beta chain was captured by sequencing in a study of blood T cell repertoires in COVID-19. Study background: T cells, B-cell-depleted T cells, or PBMCs provided the cDNA or gDNA that served as material.

V lost 5 bases to trimming and J lost 5 bases; unmatched junction nucleotides: 7. Germline V gene sequence: CDR1 LNHDA, CDR2 SQIVND (reference sequence). The CDR3 runs to 15 residues. The repertoire was sequenced with immunoSEQ multiplex PCR; TCRdb's copy has only in-frame clones and lacks some. Of 120,000 to 150,000 clones in the sample, 88% are singletons; the top ten hold roughly 2.1%. The chain joins TRBV19 to TRBJ1-4, with 8 bases that match TRBD1. This TCR came from a human donor in a cohort sampled during active COVID-19. The sample taken for sequencing was peripheral blood. CDR3 loop: CASSQRTGRNEKLFF. CDR3 bases: TGTGCCAGTAGTCAAAGGACAGGGAGGAATGAAAAACTGTTTTTT.